These 32 T cell receptor beta chains were sequenced from one sample in a study of T cell responses to AZD1222 COVID-19 vaccine. This table comes from immunoSEQ multiplex PCR, and its TCRdb copy is limited to in-frame clones, with some not included. The sample has 90,000 to 150,000 clones, 92% seen once. The specimen was peripheral blood, collected 28 days after the second AZD1222 dose. The receptors derive from an adult who received the AZD1222 COVID-19 vaccine.

Concerning this clone itself: Other DNA sequences of this sample code for an identical CDR3. The CDR3 sequence: CASSYSSYEQYF. In DNA form, the CDR3 reads TGTGCCAGCAGTTACTCATCCTACGAGCAGTACTTC. The chain carries TRBV2 and TRBJ2-7; D remains unclear. The V gene's germline CDR1 is SNHLY and CDR2 FYNNEI. Between the trimmed V and J ends, which lost 5 bases and 1 base, there was a span of 6 bases. This CDR3 comprises 12 residues.

The chain carries TRBV16 and TRBJ2-7; a weak D match, TRBD2 (5 bases). V was trimmed by 2 bases and J by 3 bases, leaving 26 bases between them. The CDR3 contains 19 residues. CDR1 and CDR2 from the germline V gene are KGHSY and FQNENV. As DNA, the CDR3 is TGTGCCAGCAGCCAACCCGGGAACAGAGCAGCCCGGCACTACTACGAGCAGTACTTC. Translating gives CASSQPGNRAARHYYEQYF.

For the CDR3, the DNA is TGTGCCAGTAGGCGGACTAGCGGGTTTGACCCCTACGAGCAGTACTTC. It encodes CASRRTSGFDPYEQYF. The rearrangement uses TRBV19 and TRBJ2-7, with TRBD2 matching over 11 bases. V trimming: 6 bases; J trimming: 2 bases; junction bases outside the gene matches: 9. Germline assignment: CDR1 LNHDA and CDR2 SQIVND (reference sequence). The length of the CDR3 is 16 residues.

In its sample, this clone was seen once. The rearrangement uses TRBV6-5 and TRBJ2-7; D ambiguous. V was pared by 2 bases and J by 1 base, with 12 bases between. This CDR3 is built from 15 residues. The germline gives CDR1 MNHEY, CDR2 SVGAGI. The chain's CDR3 is CASSYTSSSSYEQYF. The CDR3 nucleotides are TGTGCCAGCAGTTACACCTCATCTTCTTCCTACGAGCAGTACTTC.

The count of this clone is one. V is TRBV9 and J is TRBJ1-2; 7 bases line up with TRBD1. The CDR3 runs 16 residues. Germline lookup yields CDR1 SGDLS and CDR2 YYNGEE. V lost 0 bases to trimming and J lost 0 bases; unmatched junction nucleotides: 5. The CDR3 loop is CASSVAGGLTNYGYTF. The CDR3 DNA is TGTGCCAGCAGCGTAGCAGGGGGGTTGACTAACTATGGCTACACCTTC.

The gene calls are TRBV5-1 and TRBJ1-2; D gene unclear. This CDR3 spans 13 amino acids. Germline CDR1 reads SGHRS; CDR2 reads YFSETQ. V gave up 1 base and J gave up 3 bases, with 7 bases separating them. The CDR3 DNA reads TGCGCCAGCAGCTTGAGGAGCGACTATGGCTACACCTTC. It codes for CASSLRSDYGYTF.

This sequence joins TRBV6-6 and TRBJ1-1; the D is unclear. The CDR3 consists of 15 residues. Germline CDR1 and CDR2: MNHNY and SVGAGI (reference sequence). V was shortened by 0 bases and J by 2 bases, with 10 bases between the two germline ends. CDR3 in DNA: TGTGCCAGCAGTTACTCTAAGGACCTTAACACTGAAGCTTTCTTT. Translating it yields CASSYSKDLNTEAFF.

The V and J genes are TRBV29-1 and TRBJ2-7; possibly TRBD1 or TRBD2 for D (5 bases each). Germline V lookup: CDR1 SQVTM, CDR2 ANQGSEA. The CDR3 totals 15 residues. V lost 4 bases and J lost 4, with 20 bases in between. In DNA, the CDR3 is TGCAGCGTTGGCGGGTGGGGCAGGGAGCTTTACGAGCAGTACTTC. Its protein is CSVGGWGRELYEQYF.

The chain employs TRBV5-1 and TRBJ2-3; 7 nucleotides line up with TRBD1. The germline gives CDR1 SGHRS, CDR2 YFSETQ. V lost 7 bases to trimming and J lost 2 bases; unmatched junction nucleotides: 7. This CDR3 contains 14 residues. Written as DNA, the CDR3 is TGCGCCAGCTCGGGGACAGCGACCACAGATACGCAGTATTTT. Protein sequence: CASSGTATTDTQYF. Full variable domain (remainder filled in from reference TRBV5-1 and TRBJ2-3): KAGVTQTPRYLIKTRGQQVTLSCSPISGHRSVSWYQQTPGQGLQFLFEYFSETQRNKGNFPGRFSGRQFSNSRSEMNVSTLELGDSALYLCASSGTATTDTQYFGPGTRLTVL.

This clone is a singleton in its sample. A read error may account for a junction end that differs from germline. The rearrangement uses TRBV7-7 and TRBJ2-5, with TRBD1 identical over 11 bases. CDR1 is SSHAT and CDR2 is FNYEAQ in the germline V gene (reference sequence). The CDR3 sequence is 15 residues long. The CDR3, as DNA: TGTGCTAGCAGTCGGACAGGGGGCCACCAAGAGACCCAGTACTTC. This codes for CASSRTGGHQETQYF. Variable domain in full (rest from reference TRBV7-7 and TRBJ2-5): GAGVSQSPRYKVTKRGQDVTLRCDPISSHATLYWYQQALGQGPEFLTYFNYEAQPDKSGLPSDRFSAERPEGSISTLTIQRTEQRDSAMYRCASSRTGGHQETQYFGPGTRLLVL.

The V and J genes are TRBV5-8 and TRBJ2-1, with TRBD1 as a possible D gene (5 bases). The germline CDR1 and CDR2 sequences are SGHTS and YDEGEE. With 0 bases removed from V and 10 bases from J, the gap between germline ends came to 11 bases. This CDR3 spans 13 amino acids. This chain's CDR3 is CASSLESGHEQFF. CDR3 sequence (DNA): TGTGCCAGCAGCTTGGAATCAGGGCACGAGCAGTTCTTC.

The genes are TRBV5-4 and TRBJ1-2; TRBD1 agrees at 8 bases. The CDR3 totals 13 residues. CDR1 SGHNT and CDR2 YYREEE come from the germline V gene (reference sequence). Unmatched junction bases numbered 4, after V lost 1 base and J lost 8 bases. The CDR3 loop reads CASSLFRGLGYTF. The CDR3 DNA reads as TGTGCCAGCAGCTTGTTCAGGGGGCTGGGCTACACCTTC.

This chain links TRBV6-5 with TRBJ2-6; D possibly uses TRBD1 or TRBD2 (5 bases each). Germline lookup yields CDR1 MNHEY and CDR2 SVGAGI. Trimming took 6 bases from V and 1 from J, leaving 10 bases between them. The CDR3 loop spans 15 amino acids. DNA of the CDR3: TGTGCCAGCAGGGGGACCGCGTCTGGGGCCAACGTCCTGACTTTC. Protein sequence: CASRGTASGANVLTF.

The chain recombines TRBV19 with TRBJ2-5, with D perhaps given as TRBD1 or TRBD2 (6 bases each). The CDR3 runs to 13 residues. In germline, CDR1 is LNHDA, CDR2 SQIVND (reference sequence). V lost 3 bases and J 6 bases, leaving 11 bases between the germline ends. This CDR3 reads CASSIPGAKTQYF. The DNA of the CDR3 is TGTGCCAGTAGTATCCCGGGGGCAAAGACCCAGTACTTC.

The rearrangement links TRBV5-8 to TRBJ2-4; 9 positions agree with TRBD2. The CDR3 runs 15 residues. After removal of 3 bases from V and 5 bases from J, the junction contained 6 bases not matched to a gene. CDR1 is SGHTS and CDR2 is YDEGEE in the germline V gene. CDR3 protein: CASSSGTSRQNIQYF. The CDR3 nucleotides read TGTGCCAGCAGCTCGGGGACTAGCCGCCAAAACATTCAGTACTTC. The full variable domain, rest sourced from reference TRBV5-8 and TRBJ2-4, is EAGVTQSPTHLIKTRGQQATLRCSPISGHTSVYWYQQALGLGLQFLLWYDEGEERNRGNFPPRFSGRQFPNYSSELNVNALELEDSALYLCASSSGTSRQNIQYFGAGTRLSVL.

The V call is TRBV28, the J call TRBJ2-7; tentatively, D is TRBD2 (6 bases). Deletions cut 2 bases from V and 3 bases from J, with 11 bases between. The CDR3 has 14 residues. Germline values: CDR1 MDHEN, CDR2 SYDVKM. Written as DNA, the CDR3 is TGTGCCAGCAGTTTAGGGGGGTCGGACTACGAGCAGTACTTC. This sequence encodes CASSLGGSDYEQYF.

This sequence joins TRBV28 and TRBJ1-4; D gene unclear. Germline CDR1 is MDHEN and CDR2 is SYDVKM. There are 16 residues in the CDR3. V lost 5 bases, J lost 6 bases, and 19 bases lay in between. The CDR3 reads CASSPRQFPGDEKLFF. CDR3 sequence (DNA): TGTGCCAGCAGTCCCAGACAATTCCCGGGAGATGAAAAACTGTTTTTT.

The chain uses TRBV2 and TRBJ2-7, with 9 bases fitting TRBD1. J was trimmed by 4 bases and V by 3 bases; bases with no gene match: 4. Germline-derived CDR1 and CDR2 are SNHLY and FYNNEI. The length of the CDR3 is 14 residues. CDR3 nucleotides: TGTGCCAGCAGTGAGGGACAGGGACTTTACGAGCAGTACTTC. Translated, it gives CASSEGQGLYEQYF.

This chain links TRBV5-3 with TRBJ1-2; TRBD1 aligns across 7 bases. TRBV5-3 is designated an ORF whose function remains uncertain. J gave up 6 bases and V 4 bases, and 12 bases lay outside the gene matches. This CDR3 spans 15 amino acids. The CDR3 sequence is CARSPAGGEDNGYTF. CDR3 DNA sequence: TGTGCCAGAAGCCCCGCAGGGGGGGAGGATAATGGCTACACCTTC.

This clone was counted a single time. The V and J genes are TRBV4-1 and TRBJ1-3, with a weak D call TRBD1 (5 bases). With 5 bases removed from V and 6 bases from J, the gap between germline ends came to 11 bases. CDR3 length: 13 residues. Germline loops: CDR1 MGHRA, CDR2 YSYEKL. Here the CDR3 reads CASSSGPLNTIYF. The CDR3 DNA reads as TGCGCCAGCAGCTCAGGGCCGCTAAACACCATATATTTT.

The genes are TRBV5-4 and TRBJ2-1, with 7 bases matching TRBD2. The ends lost 2 bases at V and 8 bases at J; junction bases unmatched: 13. The germline V gene encodes CDR1 SGHNT and CDR2 YYREEE (reference sequence). The CDR3 totals 16 residues. The CDR3 region is CASSLSRGAGWDEQFF. The CDR3 region has the DNA TGTGCCAGCAGCTTATCCCGGGGAGCGGGATGGGATGAGCAGTTCTTC. Drawing the rest from reference TRBV5-4 and TRBJ2-1, the complete variable domain is ETGVTQSPTHLIKTRGQQVTLRCSSQSGHNTVSWYQQALGQGPQFIFQYYREEENGRGNFPPRFSGLQFPNYSSELNVNALELDDSALYLCASSLSRGAGWDEQFFGPGTRLTVL.

The chain combines TRBV4-1 with TRBJ2-1; 11 positions agree with TRBD2. Trimming cost V 3 bases and J 6 bases; bases outside gene matches: 7. Per the germline V gene, CDR1 is MGHRA and CDR2 is YSYEKL. The CDR3 consists of 16 residues. The CDR3 DNA follows: TGCGCCAGCAGCCAGGATAGCGGGGGGGCCAGCAATGAGCAGTTCTTC. The encoded protein is CASSQDSGGASNEQFF.

The chain uses TRBV6-5 and TRBJ1-1; TRBD1 matches at 7 bases. V trimming: 2 bases; J trimming: 2 bases; junction bases outside the gene matches: 8. Germline V gene sequence: CDR1 MNHEY, CDR2 SVGAGI. The CDR3 extends over 16 amino acids. The CDR3 DNA sequence: TGTGCCAGCAGTTACAAGACGACAGGGTTTAACACTGAAGCTTTCTTT. Translation: CASSYKTTGFNTEAFF.

The chain has TRBV12-3 or TRBV12-4 and TRBJ1-3; no firm D call. V lost 7 bases and J lost 4, with 11 bases in between. There are 13 residues in the CDR3. The CDR3 is CASKPGRGNTIYF. CDR3 nucleotides: TGTGCCAGCAAGCCGGGGAGAGGAAACACCATATATTTT.

This chain uses TRBV12-3 or TRBV12-4 with TRBJ2-7; a weak D match, TRBD1 (6 bases). Trimming stripped 3 bases from V and 7 bases from J, with 7 bases between. The CDR3 length is 11 residues. Written as DNA, the CDR3 is TGTGCCAGCAGTTTGGGGACAGAGCAGTACTTC. Translating gives CASSLGTEQYF.

V and J are TRBV10-2 and TRBJ1-5; weak D call: TRBD1 (6 bases). CDR1 WSHSY and CDR2 SAAADI come from the germline V gene. The V end was cut by 7 bases, the J end by 0 bases, with 10 bases between. The CDR3 is 14 residues long. CDR3 nucleotide sequence: TGCGCCAGCACAGGGACAAATAGCAATCAGCCCCAGCATTTT. Translating it yields CASTGTNSNQPQHF.

The chain employs TRBV5-1 and TRBJ1-1, with TRBD1 matching over 7 bases. In germline, CDR1 is SGHRS, CDR2 YFSETQ. Trimming removed 4 bases from V and 1 base from J; junction bases left unmatched: 4. The CDR3 covers 14 residues. CDR3 nucleotide sequence: TGCGCCAGCAGCCGACAGGGAACGAACACTGAAGCTTTCTTT. Translation: CASSRQGTNTEAFF.

This chain links TRBV5-1 with TRBJ2-5; tentatively, D is TRBD2 (7 bases). CDR3 length: 16 residues. Deletions cut 2 bases from V and 1 base from J, with 15 bases between. The germline V gene has CDR1 SGHRS and CDR2 YFSETQ. CDR3 sequence (DNA): TGCGCCAGCAGCTTTATGGTGGGAGGGGGCCAAGAGACCCAGTACTTC. Amino acids: CASSFMVGGGQETQYF.

This clone occurred once. This sequence joins TRBV4-2 and TRBJ1-5; possibly TRBD1 for D (5 bases). Germline V gives CDR1 LGHNA, CDR2 YNFKEQ. CDR3 length: 15 residues. V was shortened by 0 bases and J by 1 base, with 7 bases between the two germline ends. CDR3 nucleotide sequence: TGTGCCAGCAGCCAAGACAGGGACAGCAATCAGCCCCAGCATTTT. Translating gives CASSQDRDSNQPQHF.

The chain links TRBV28 to TRBJ1-2; unclear D gene. The CDR3 is 13 amino acids. Per germline, CDR1 MDHEN and CDR2 SYDVKM. V lost 4 bases, J lost 0 bases, and 6 bases lay in between. CDR3 coding DNA: TGTGCCAGCAGTTCCCTCGCTAACTATGGCTACACCTTC. Residues: CASSSLANYGYTF.

CDR3: CATRGGGVDTGELFF. Written as DNA, the CDR3 is TGTGCCACCAGGGGAGGAGGGGTTGACACCGGGGAGCTGTTTTTT. The chain combines TRBV15 with TRBJ2-2; D might be TRBD2 (6 bases). The V gene's germline CDR1 is LNHNV and CDR2 YYDKDF (reference sequence). This CDR3 has 15 amino acids. V lost 6 bases to trimming and J lost 3 bases, with 14 bases between them.

The chain uses TRBV10-2 and TRBJ1-1; D might be TRBD1 (5 bases). The germline V gene encodes CDR1 WSHSY and CDR2 SAAADI. Trimming took off 7 bases at V and 4 bases at J, with 10 bases between the two ends. There are 12 residues in the CDR3. CDR3 coding DNA: TGCGCCAGCAAACACGGGACCACTGAAGCTTTCTTT. It codes for CASKHGTTEAFF.